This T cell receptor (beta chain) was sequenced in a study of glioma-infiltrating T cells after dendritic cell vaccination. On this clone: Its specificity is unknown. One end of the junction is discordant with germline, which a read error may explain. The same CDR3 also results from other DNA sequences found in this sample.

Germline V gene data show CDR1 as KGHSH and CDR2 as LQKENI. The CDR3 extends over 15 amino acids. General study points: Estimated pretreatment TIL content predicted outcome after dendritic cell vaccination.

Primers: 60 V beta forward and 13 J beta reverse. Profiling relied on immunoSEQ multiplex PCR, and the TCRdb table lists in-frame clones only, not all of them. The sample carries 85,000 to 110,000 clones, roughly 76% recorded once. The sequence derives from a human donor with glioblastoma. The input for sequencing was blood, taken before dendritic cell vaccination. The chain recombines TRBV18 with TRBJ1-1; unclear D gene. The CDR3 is CASSPPGSRGSEAFF. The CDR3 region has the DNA TGCGCCAGCTCACCACCGGGCAGCCGGGGATCTGAAGCTTTCTTT.